These T cell receptor beta chains were read from a single sample in a study of human T cells and chemical hapten exposure. TCRdb analysed the RACE reads with MiXCR anew, one entry per CDR3 protein. The table records 95,000 to 150,000 distinct CDR3 sequences, roughly 10% of them present only once. This material consisted of whole blood, taken in connection with sensitization to the hapten diphenylcyclopropenone (DPC). Receptors originate from a woman aged 45-65 years with alopecia areata. Some clones in this sample may be carry-over from other donors' samples. The CDR3 runs from the conserved cysteine through the conserved F or W. A D gene is named only where the DNA matches it firmly. The size entry is marked missing in some rows and otherwise reads once, few, many or a size class.

many TRBJ2-7 15 NA TRBV6-5 CASRGAPASSYEQYF TGTGCCAGCAGGGGGGCACCGGCAAGCTCCTACGAGCAGTACTTC
NA TRBJ2-7 13 NA TRBV29-1 CSVRTGTGGEQYF TGCAGCGTCAGGACAGGAACCGGGGGCGAGCAGTACTTC
many TRBJ2-3 13 TRBD2 TRBV10-3 CAISDASGDTQYF TGTGCCATCAGTGATGCTAGCGGAGATACGCAGTATTTT
few TRBJ1-1 18 TRBD1 TRBV20-1 CSASRTFRGAGGRTEAFF TGCAGTGCTAGCCGAACCTTTAGGGGAGCAGGGGGCCGTACTGAAGCTTTCTTT
few TRBJ2-3 15 NA TRBV25-1 CASSEGPGDTDTQYF TGTGCCAGCAGCGAGGGTCCAGGGGACACAGATACGCAGTATTTT
few TRBJ1-5 13 NA TRBV12-5 CASGWDSNQPQHF TGTGCTAGTGGTTGGGATAGCAATCAGCCCCAGCATTTT
many TRBJ2-7 14 NA TRBV29-1 CSSPVGLSSYEQYF TGCAGCTCACCAGTAGGGCTCAGCTCCTACGAGCAGTACTTC
NA TRBJ1-4 13 NA TRBV10-2 CASKGIENEKLFF TGCGCCAGCAAGGGTATCGAGAATGAAAAACTGTTTTTT
NA TRBJ2-5 18 NA TRBV28 CASSPPRAEGPREETQYF TGTGCCAGCAGTCCGCCGAGGGCGGAAGGGCCGCGTGAAGAGACCCAGTACTTC
few TRBJ2-4 19 NA TRBV6-5 CASGGTGTRGLLAKNIQYF TGTGCCAGCGGAGGTACCGGGACTCGCGGGTTACTAGCCAAAAACATTCAGTACTTC
few TRBJ1-5 14 NA TRBV6-5 CASSRQGWNQPQHF TGTGCCAGCAGTCGTCAGGGGTGGAATCAGCCCCAGCATTTT
many TRBJ2-5 15 TRBD2 TRBV5-1 CASTATGTRQETQYF TGCGCCAGCACAGCCACCGGGACTAGACAAGAGACCCAGTACTTC
many TRBJ2-3 14 NA TRBV7-8 CASSHAGSTDTQYF TGTGCCAGCAGCCACGCAGGTAGCACAGATACGCAGTATTTT
few TRBJ2-1 12 TRBD2 TRBV29-1 CSAPGLADEQFF TGCAGCGCTCCGGGACTAGCCGATGAGCAGTTCTTC
NA TRBJ1-5 15 NA TRBV18 CASSLQGFGNQPQHF TGTGCCAGCTCGCTTCAGGGGTTTGGGAATCAGCCCCAGCATTTT
NA TRBJ2-1 15 NA TRBV6-2/TRBV6-3 CASSYFGSSYNEQFF TGTGCCAGCAGTTACTTTGGGAGCTCCTACAATGAGCAGTTCTTC
few TRBJ1-1 15 NA TRBV3-1 CASSQDTWGNTEAFF TGTGCCAGCAGCCAAGATACGTGGGGGAACACTGAAGCTTTCTTT
many TRBJ2-3 11 NA TRBV29-1 CSVGGTHTQYF TGCAGCGTTGGGGGGACCCATACGCAGTATTTT
NA TRBJ1-5 15 NA TRBV7-2 CASSPQGMSNQPQHF TGTGCCAGCAGCCCTCAGGGGATGAGCAATCAGCCCCAGCATTTT
NA TRBJ2-7 13 NA TRBV12-3/TRBV12-4 CASGLSPLYEQYF TGTGCCAGCGGACTGAGTCCTCTCTACGAGCAGTACTTC
few TRBJ2-7 18 TRBD1 TRBV4-2 CASSQEQTGGGLSYEQYF TGTGCCAGCAGCCAAGAACAGACAGGGGGCGGTTTGTCCTACGAGCAGTACTTC
NA TRBJ2-5 13 NA TRBV5-1 CASSWKPEETQYF TGCGCCAGCAGCTGGAAACCCGAAGAGACCCAGTACTTC
NA TRBJ1-2 13 NA TRBV12-3/TRBV12-4 CASSAEGRYGYTF TGTGCCAGCAGCGCGGAAGGGCGCTATGGCTACACCTTC
few TRBJ2-3 13 NA TRBV7-2 CASSFTGLDTQYF TGTGCCAGCAGCTTCACAGGGTTGGATACGCAGTATTTT
few TRBJ2-7 12 NA TRBV29-1 CSVAGETYEQYF TGCAGCGTTGCCGGGGAGACCTACGAGCAGTACTTC
NA TRBJ1-5 15 NA TRBV27 CASSLRGDSNQPQHF TGTGCCAGCAGTTTACGGGGGGATAGCAATCAGCCCCAGCATTTT
many TRBJ2-7 13 TRBD2 TRBV20-1 CSAPSGGLLEQYF TGCAGTGCTCCCTCGGGGGGACTCCTCGAGCAGTACTTC
few TRBJ2-1 13 NA TRBV3-1 CASSQGRVDEQFF TGTGCCAGCAGCCAAGGCAGGGTGGATGAGCAGTTCTTC
NA TRBJ1-5 14 NA TRBV25-1 CASSESAGTQPQHF TGTGCCAGCAGTGAATCGGCAGGGACTCAGCCCCAGCATTTT
few TRBJ2-1 16 TRBD1 TRBV12-3/TRBV12-4 CASNDLRDRVNNEQFF TGTGCCAGCAACGACCTCAGGGACAGGGTAAACAATGAGCAGTTCTTC
many TRBJ2-2 13 NA TRBV7-2 CASSSLGAGELFF TGTGCCAGCAGCTCTCTAGGGGCAGGGGAGCTGTTTTTT
NA TRBJ2-7 13 NA TRBV18 CASSDGTAYEQYF TGTGCCAGCTCAGATGGGACTGCCTACGAGCAGTACTTC
NA TRBJ2-1 15 TRBD2 TRBV7-9 CASSLGGRATDEQFF TGTGCCAGCAGCTTAGGCGGGAGGGCCACGGATGAGCAGTTCTTC
many TRBJ2-7 12 NA TRBV11-1 CASSLEGNEQYF TGTGCCAGCAGCTTAGAAGGGAACGAGCAGTACTTC
many TRBJ1-1 14 TRBD1 TRBV20-1 CSARDGAGGTEAFF TGCAGTGCTAGAGATGGTGCAGGGGGAACTGAAGCTTTCTTT
NA TRBJ2-1 14 TRBD2 TRBV2 CASKGTSADNEQFF TGTGCCAGCAAAGGGACTAGCGCTGACAATGAGCAGTTCTTC
NA TRBJ1-3 14 NA TRBV6-5 CASSYMGAGNTIYF TGTGCCAGCAGTTACATGGGGGCTGGAAACACCATATATTTT
NA TRBJ1-2 18 NA TRBV12-3/TRBV12-4 CASRPQERGLTHYYGYTF TGTGCCAGCAGGCCTCAAGAGAGGGGACTTACTCATTACTATGGCTACACCTTC
many TRBJ2-5 9 NA TRBV27 CASTSTQYF TGTGCCAGTACCTCTACCCAGTACTTC
NA TRBJ2-5 14 NA TRBV7-2 CASSLGSTQWDQYF TGTGCCAGCAGCTTAGGCTCTACCCAATGGGACCAGTACTTC
NA TRBJ1-2 15 NA TRBV3-1 CASSQDLHRDYGYTF TGTGCCAGCAGCCAAGATCTACACAGGGATTATGGCTACACCTTC
many TRBJ2-2 14 NA TRBV9 CASTKTPVPGELFF TGTGCCAGCACCAAAACTCCGGTGCCCGGGGAGCTGTTTTTT
NA TRBJ2-5 14 NA TRBV11-2 CASSPQGAAETQYF TGTGCCAGCAGCCCGCAGGGTGCGGCAGAGACCCAGTACTTC
many TRBJ2-3 11 NA TRBV29-1 CSAGAGDTQYF TGCAGCGCAGGAGCGGGTGATACGCAGTATTTT
many TRBJ2-3 14 NA TRBV20-1 CSATGTLITDTQYF TGCAGTGCCACCGGGACCTTGATCACAGATACGCAGTATTTT
NA TRBJ2-5 12 NA TRBV27 CASSYLDGTQYF TGTGCCAGCAGTTACTTAGACGGGACCCAGTACTTC
few TRBJ1-6 14 NA TRBV27 CASSLIDRNSPLHF TGTGCCAGCAGTTTAATAGACCGTAATTCACCCCTCCACTTT
many TRBJ2-3 13 NA TRBV10-3 CAISLASTDTQYF TGTGCCATCAGTTTGGCTAGCACAGATACGCAGTATTTT
few TRBJ2-2 14 NA TRBV29-1 CSAIQSPNTGELFF TGCAGCGCCATCCAGTCCCCGAACACCGGGGAGCTGTTTTTT
few TRBJ1-4 15 TRBD1 TRBV5-4 CASSQDRATNEKLFF TGTGCCAGCAGCCAAGACAGGGCAACTAATGAAAAACTGTTTTTT
NA TRBJ1-2 14 TRBD1 TRBV7-9 CASSLGQGSYGYTF TGTGCCAGCAGCTTAGGACAGGGGAGCTATGGCTACACCTTC
NA TRBJ1-1 14 NA TRBV29-1 CSVEAGRSNTEAFF TGCAGCGTTGAAGCCGGCAGGTCGAACACTGAAGCTTTCTTT